This TCR beta chain came from a study of T cells after yellow fever vaccination. Regarding the study as a whole: Post-booster reappearance was seen for most primary-vaccination clones (just under 97% CD4, 85% to 90% CD8). High-abundance clonotypes from the bulk population could contaminate FACS-sorted repertoires.

5'RACE template switching added a universal primer site and UMIs to TCR cDNA. TCRdb re-derived calls from the 5' RACE reads in MiXCR, one entry per CDR3 protein. This sample carries fewer than 85,000 distinct CDR3 sequences, 7.7% of them seen once, and the ten largest clones take roughly two fifths. This CDR3 spans 13 amino acids. Per germline, CDR1 MRHNA and CDR2 SNTAGT. V lost 0 bases and J lost 5, with 7 bases in between. This clonotype has at least ten counts. No antigen is known for it. This chain connects TRBV6-4 to TRBJ1-1; D call uncertain. The material was CD8+ T cells sorted from PBMCs, obtained on the day of the yellow fever booster vaccination. The TCR originated in a man aged 25 to 40 who received the YFV17D yellow fever vaccine. The CDR3 loop reads CASSDSAVTEAFF. The CDR3 nucleotides are TGTGCCAGCAGTGACTCGGCGGTGACTGAAGCTTTCTTT.